The 29 T cell receptor beta chains reported below all come from one sample, sequenced in a study of T-cell reconstitution after alpha-beta-depleted transplantation in children. Preparing the TCRbeta library involved the use of unique molecular identifiers. Each CDR3 protein is one row after TCRdb ran MiXCR on the PCR reads. The table records 300,000 to 350,000 distinct CDR3 sequences, about a quarter of them present only once. Sequenced here: PBMCs, mostly from graft donor cells, sampled 180 days after TCRalphabeta/CD19-depleted stem cell transplant. These receptors all come from a male patient younger than 18 who had a stem cell transplant for acute lymphoblastic leukemia, so the T cells may come from the graft donor.

This clonotype has more than one count but fewer than ten. V is TRBV7-9 and J is TRBJ2-2, with D perhaps matching TRBD2 (8 bases). Trimming pared 5 bases from V and 3 bases from J, leaving 16 bases between. Germline CDR1 is SEHNR and CDR2 is FQNEAQ (reference sequence). The CDR3 is 16 residues long. The CDR3, as DNA: TGTGCCAGCAGCCCTCGGGAGGGGGCGTACACCGGGGAGCTGTTTTTT. It codes for CASSPREGAYTGELFF.

In this sample, this clonotype turned up a few times. The rearrangement joins TRBV7-9 to TRBJ1-1; D gene uncertain. The ends were cut back, 5 bases at V and 10 bases at J, with 23 bases in the middle. Germline assignment: CDR1 SEHNR and CDR2 FQNEAQ (reference sequence). CDR3 size: 15 residues. CDR3 region: CASSVLGSRSEVAFF. The CDR3 nucleotides read TGTGCCAGCAGCGTCCTTGGGAGCCGATCCGAAGTAGCTTTCTTT. The full variable domain, rest sourced from reference TRBV7-9 and TRBJ1-1, is DTGVSQNPRHKITKRGQNVTFRCDPISEHNRLYWYRQTLGQGPEFLTYFQNEAQLEKSRLLSDRFSAERPKGSFSTLEIQRTEQGDSAMYLCASSVLGSRSEVAFFGQGTRLTVV.

This clonotype was counted only a few times. The chain couples TRBV15 to TRBJ2-5, with 7 bases lining up with TRBD1. Germline CDR1 and CDR2: LNHNV and YYDKDF (reference sequence). The CDR3 is 14 amino acids. V dropped 4 bases and J dropped 2; count of bases not matched to a gene: 4. In DNA, the CDR3 is TGTGCCACCAGCAAAGACAGGGTTCAAGAGACCCAGTACTTC. Protein product: CATSKDRVQETQYF.

This clonotype showed up just a few times. The J gene is TRBJ2-2, the V gene TRBV5-1, with 9 bases fitting TRBD1. Germline assignment: CDR1 SGHRS and CDR2 YFSETQ. V gave up 0 bases and J gave up 1 base; unmatched junction bases: 1. The CDR3 is 16 residues long. The CDR3 reads CASSLAGQGNTGELFF. The CDR3 DNA is TGCGCCAGCAGCTTGGCGGGACAGGGGAACACCGGGGAGCTGTTTTTT.

As for this clonotype: The junction departs from the called germline gene at one end, perhaps through a read error. The rearrangement joins TRBV7-6 to TRBJ2-7; 7 positions agree with TRBD1. Germline CDR1 reads SGHVS; CDR2 reads FNYEAQ. There are 17 residues in the CDR3. The CDR3 sequence is CPSSLARAQGSPYEQYF. In nucleotides, the CDR3 is TGTCCCAGCAGCTTAGCGAGAGCACAGGGGTCCCCCTACGAGCAGTACTTC.

The chain has TRBV5-1 and TRBJ2-4; 7 positions match TRBD1. The CDR3 runs to 15 residues. V lost 4 bases and J lost 3; bases outside the gene matches: 7. CDR1 and CDR2 (germline): SGHRS, YFSETQ. Here the CDR3 DNA reads TGCGCCAGCAGCCCTGGGTGGGACAGCAAAAACATTCAGTACTTC. This sequence encodes CASSPGWDSKNIQYF.

The chain joins TRBV5-1 to TRBJ2-1, with D possibly being TRBD2 (6 bases). This CDR3 comprises 17 residues. V was pared by 5 bases and J by 2 bases, with 20 bases between. Germline V gene sequence: CDR1 SGHRS, CDR2 YFSETQ. DNA for the CDR3: TGCGCCAGCAGTTGGGCACTAGCAGCGACGGCCTACAATGAGCAGTTCTTC. Protein sequence: CASSWALAATAYNEQFF.

The chain joins TRBV3-1 to TRBJ2-1; 15 nucleotides align to TRBD2. In germline, CDR1 is LGHDT, CDR2 YNNKEL (reference sequence). J was trimmed by 12 bases and V by 4 bases; bases with no gene match: 4. The CDR3 loop spans 14 amino acids. As DNA, the CDR3 is TGTGCCAGCAGCCTCCTGGGACTAGCGGGGGGGCAGTTCTTC. It codes for CASSLLGLAGGQFF.

In its sample, this clonotype was seen a few times. The chain joins TRBV29-1 to TRBJ2-6; the D gene is possibly TRBD2 (5 bases). The CDR3 totals 14 residues. Trimming removed 1 base from V and 2 bases from J, with 6 bases in between. Germline V CDR1 and CDR2: SQVTM, ANQGSEA. The CDR3, as DNA: TGCAGCGTTGAAGGAGGGACTGGGGCCAACGTCCTGACTTTC. It is translated as CSVEGGTGANVLTF.

This clonotype was observed a handful of times. The V call is TRBV29-1, the J call TRBJ2-7, with a possible D match to TRBD1 (5 bases). The V gene's germline CDR1 is SQVTM and CDR2 ANQGSEA. V was pared by 7 bases and J by 4 bases, with 14 bases between. The CDR3 consists of 12 residues. This chain's CDR3 is CSAARAGYEQYF. CDR3 in DNA: TGCAGCGCCGCCAGGGCCGGGTACGAGCAGTACTTC.

A few counts support this clonotype. The CDR3 DNA reads as TGCAGTGCTAGAGAGCCCCGGGACAGAGCCAAAAACATTCAGTACTTC. This translates into CSAREPRDRAKNIQYF. V usage is TRBV20-1 and J usage is TRBJ2-4; 7 positions match TRBD1. V lost 0 bases, J lost 0 bases, and 5 bases stayed unmatched. The length of the CDR3 is 16 residues. Germline lookup yields CDR1 DFQATT and CDR2 SNEGSKA (reference sequence).

This clonotype has just a few counts. The rearrangement uses TRBV12-3 or TRBV12-4 and TRBJ2-3; 8 positions agree with TRBD1. V dropped 6 bases and J dropped 4; count of bases not matched to a gene: 9. The CDR3 is 15 residues long. CDR3 residues: CASSQAGGAADTQYF. Here the CDR3 DNA reads TGTGCCAGCAGCCAAGCAGGGGGCGCCGCAGATACGCAGTATTTT.

V gene TRBV2 combines with J gene TRBJ2-7, with 8 bases lining up with TRBD2. The CDR3 covers 14 residues. Trimming took 1 base from V and 7 from J; bases not matched to a gene: 6. Per germline, CDR1 SNHLY and CDR2 FYNNEI. This chain's CDR3 is CASSEEAGVGEQYF. CDR3 DNA: TGTGCCAGCAGTGAAGAAGCGGGAGTGGGTGAGCAGTACTTC.

The chain couples TRBV29-1 to TRBJ1-2, with no clear D. CDR3 length: 16 amino acids. V was shortened by 4 bases and J by 0 bases, with 18 bases between the two germline ends. Germline lookup yields CDR1 SQVTM and CDR2 ANQGSEA. This CDR3 is CSVVPGVGEANYGYTF. The CDR3 bases are TGCAGCGTTGTCCCGGGAGTCGGGGAAGCTAACTATGGCTACACCTTC.

This clonotype was counted only a few times. The chain combines TRBV12-3 or TRBV12-4 with TRBJ2-5; D possibly corresponds to TRBD2 (5 bases). The CDR3 consists of 15 residues. Trimming removed 6 bases from V and 5 bases from J, with 19 bases in between. The chain's CDR3 is CASRLRQPSTETQYF. The CDR3 bases are TGTGCCAGCAGATTACGTCAACCTAGCACGGAGACCCAGTACTTC.

The V call is TRBV20-1, the J call TRBJ2-7, with a tentative D call TRBD1 (5 bases). Deletions cut 3 bases from V and 4 bases from J, with 19 bases between. Germline V gene data show CDR1 as DFQATT and CDR2 as SNEGSKA (reference sequence). The CDR3 contains 15 residues. The chain's CDR3 is CSARSSPGWVYEQYF. CDR3 DNA sequence: TGCAGTGCTAGGTCCAGCCCAGGGTGGGTTTACGAGCAGTACTTC.

This clonotype has more than one count but fewer than ten. J is TRBJ2-1 and V is TRBV12-3 or TRBV12-4; TRBD2 agrees at 8 bases. The CDR3 covers 17 residues. V trimming: 1 base; J trimming: 2 bases; junction bases outside the gene matches: 7. This CDR3 is CASSLDLGLDAYNEQFF. The DNA for the CDR3 is TGTGCCAGCAGTTTAGACTTGGGACTAGACGCCTACAATGAGCAGTTCTTC.

This clonotype has only a few counts. This chain links TRBV5-1 with TRBJ1-1, with D possibly matching TRBD1 (6 bases). Deletions cut 0 bases from V and 8 bases from J, with 8 bases between. The CDR3 is 12 residues long. CDR1 SGHRS and CDR2 YFSETQ come from the germline V gene. CDR3 loop: CASSLVRGEAFF. The CDR3 nucleotides are TGCGCCAGCAGCTTGGTCAGGGGAGAAGCTTTCTTT. The whole variable domain, filled in from reference TRBV5-1 and TRBJ1-1, reads KAGVTQTPRYLIKTRGQQVTLSCSPISGHRSVSWYQQTPGQGLQFLFEYFSETQRNKGNFPGRFSGRQFSNSRSEMNVSTLELGDSALYLCASSLVRGEAFFGQGTRLTVV.

This clonotype has only a few counts. The chain employs TRBV5-1 and TRBJ1-3; 9 bases align to TRBD1. Germline V lookup: CDR1 SGHRS, CDR2 YFSETQ. This CDR3 contains 18 residues. Trimming removed 1 base from V and 0 bases from J; junction bases left unmatched: 8. CDR3 in DNA: TGCGCCAGCAGCTTGAGGCGACAGGGGGTCAGCTCTGGAAACACCATATATTTT. Translated, it gives CASSLRRQGVSSGNTIYF. The variable domain in full, completed from reference TRBV5-1 and TRBJ1-3, reads KAGVTQTPRYLIKTRGQQVTLSCSPISGHRSVSWYQQTPGQGLQFLFEYFSETQRNKGNFPGRFSGRQFSNSRSEMNVSTLELGDSALYLCASSLRRQGVSSGNTIYFGEGSWLTVV.

The chain is built from TRBV5-1 and TRBJ2-3, with 7 bases identical to TRBD2. There are 16 residues in the CDR3. V was clipped by 2 bases and J by 5 bases; unmatched bases: 11. Germline V CDR1 and CDR2: SGHRS, YFSETQ. The CDR3 reads CASSFPWGGRIDTQYF. CDR3 bases: TGCGCCAGCAGCTTCCCCTGGGGCGGGAGAATAGATACGCAGTATTTT.

The sample holds a few counts of this clonotype. The chain carries TRBV29-1 and TRBJ2-5, with TRBD2 identical over 11 bases. CDR3 length: 15 amino acids. V shed 4 bases, J shed 2 bases, and the junction held 6 bases outside the gene matches. CDR1 and CDR2 (germline): SQVTM, ANQGSEA. The CDR3 nucleotides read TGCAGCGTTGCCCCGCGACTAGCGGGGCAAGAGACCCAGTACTTC. The encoded protein is CSVAPRLAGQETQYF.

The V gene is TRBV4-1, the J gene TRBJ2-7, with 8 bases lining up with TRBD2. Germline lookup yields CDR1 MGHRA and CDR2 YSYEKL. The CDR3 runs to 14 residues. V lost 3 bases and J lost 4; bases outside the gene matches: 5. CDR3: CASSQPGLVYEQYF. CDR3 coding DNA: TGCGCCAGCAGCCAGCCGGGACTAGTTTACGAGCAGTACTTC.

The chain employs TRBV11-1 and TRBJ2-7, with D perhaps matching TRBD2 (5 bases). This CDR3 has 17 residues. The V end was cut by 5 bases, the J end by 1 base, with 21 bases between. CDR1 and CDR2 from the germline V gene are SGHAT and FQDESV (reference sequence). This CDR3 is CASSPQSARGWSYEQYF. Written as DNA, the CDR3 is TGTGCCAGCAGCCCCCAAAGCGCACGGGGTTGGTCCTACGAGCAGTACTTC.

The sample holds a few counts of this clonotype. Because the CDR3's place on the DNA is in doubt, the DNA is left out and the CDR3 is given as listed by TCRdb. The chain links TRBV27 to TRBJ1-2; TRBD1, the table's D call, lacks a check against the DNA. The CDR3 is made up of 15 amino acids, end residues included. The germline V gene encodes CDR1 MNHEY and CDR2 SMNVEV (reference sequence). The CDR3 region is CASSFGPGANYGYTF.

This clonotype appeared a few times. The rearrangement joins TRBV5-1 to TRBJ1-4; weak D call: TRBD1 (5 bases). This CDR3 comprises 15 residues. With 1 base removed from V and 3 bases from J, the gap between germline ends came to 10 bases. The germline V gene has CDR1 SGHRS and CDR2 YFSETQ. Here the CDR3 reads CASSLWGKANEKLFF. The DNA of the CDR3 is TGCGCCAGCAGCTTGTGGGGGAAAGCTAATGAAAAACTGTTTTTT.

The chain carries TRBV12-3 or TRBV12-4 and TRBJ1-1; the D gene is possibly TRBD1 (6 bases). CDR3 length: 14 amino acids. The V end lost 6 bases, the J end lost 4 bases, and 15 bases lay between the germline ends. The CDR3 loop reads CASSETGLATEAFF. The CDR3 nucleotides are TGTGCCAGCAGCGAAACAGGGTTGGCCACTGAAGCTTTCTTT.

This clonotype was counted between two and nine times. The chain combines TRBV12-3 or TRBV12-4 with TRBJ2-5, with no clear D. CDR3 length equals 13 residues. With 1 base removed from V and 2 bases from J, the gap between germline ends came to 5 bases. CDR3 residues: CASSLVQQETQYF. CDR3 coding DNA: TGTGCCAGCAGTTTAGTACAGCAAGAGACCCAGTACTTC.

This clonotype was detected a few times. J is TRBJ1-2 and V is TRBV5-1, with 7 bases matching TRBD1. Losses at the gene ends were 4 bases for V and 6 bases for J; bases not matched to a gene: 9. The CDR3 runs 14 residues. The germline V gene has CDR1 SGHRS and CDR2 YFSETQ. The CDR3 region is CASSKTGWVNGYTF. The CDR3, as DNA: TGCGCCAGCAGCAAGACAGGGTGGGTGAATGGCTACACCTTC.

The chain employs TRBV27 and TRBJ2-6, with D unresolved. V lost 5 bases and J 3 bases, leaving 8 bases between the germline ends. Germline CDR1 is MNHEY and CDR2 is SMNVEV (reference sequence). This CDR3 comprises 14 residues. Here the CDR3 reads CASSTRRGANVLTF. CDR3 sequence (DNA): TGTGCCAGCAGTACACGACGTGGGGCCAACGTCCTGACTTTC.